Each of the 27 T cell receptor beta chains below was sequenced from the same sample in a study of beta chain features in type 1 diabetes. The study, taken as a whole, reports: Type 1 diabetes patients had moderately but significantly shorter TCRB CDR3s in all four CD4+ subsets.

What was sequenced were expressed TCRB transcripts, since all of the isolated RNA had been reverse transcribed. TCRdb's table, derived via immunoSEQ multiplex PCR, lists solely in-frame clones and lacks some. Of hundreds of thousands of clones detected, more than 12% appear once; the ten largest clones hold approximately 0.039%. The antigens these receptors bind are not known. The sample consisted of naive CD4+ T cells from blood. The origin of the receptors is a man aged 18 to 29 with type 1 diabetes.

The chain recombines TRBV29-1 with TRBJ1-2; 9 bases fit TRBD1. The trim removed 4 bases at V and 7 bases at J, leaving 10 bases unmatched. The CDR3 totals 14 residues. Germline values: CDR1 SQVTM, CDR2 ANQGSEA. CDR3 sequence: CSVGLGQGGGGYTF. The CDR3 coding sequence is TGCAGCGTTGGCCTGGGACAGGGAGGAGGTGGCTACACCTTC.

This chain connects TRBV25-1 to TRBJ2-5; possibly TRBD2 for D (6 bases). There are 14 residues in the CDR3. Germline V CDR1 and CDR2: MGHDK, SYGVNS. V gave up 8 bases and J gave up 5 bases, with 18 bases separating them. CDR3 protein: CASAEAVRGETQYF. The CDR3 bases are TGTGCCAGCGCTGAAGCTGTACGGGGGGAGACCCAGTACTTC.

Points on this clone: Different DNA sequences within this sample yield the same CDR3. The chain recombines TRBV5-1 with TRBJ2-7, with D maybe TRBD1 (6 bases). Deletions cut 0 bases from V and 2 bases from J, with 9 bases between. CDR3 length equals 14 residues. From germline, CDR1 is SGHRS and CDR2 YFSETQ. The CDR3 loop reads CASSLVAGAYEQYF. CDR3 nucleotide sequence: TGCGCCAGCAGCTTGGTAGCAGGGGCCTACGAGCAGTACTTC.

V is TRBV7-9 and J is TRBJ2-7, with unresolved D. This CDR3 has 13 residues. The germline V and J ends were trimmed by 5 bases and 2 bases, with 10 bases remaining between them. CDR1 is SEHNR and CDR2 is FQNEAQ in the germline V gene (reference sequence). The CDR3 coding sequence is TGTGCCAGCAGCCCCCACATGACCTACGAGCAGTACTTC. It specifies CASSPHMTYEQYF.

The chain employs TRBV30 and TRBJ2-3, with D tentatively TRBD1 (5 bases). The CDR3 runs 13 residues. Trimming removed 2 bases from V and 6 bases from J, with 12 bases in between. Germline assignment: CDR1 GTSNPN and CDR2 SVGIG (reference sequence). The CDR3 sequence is CAWSRSGRDTQYF. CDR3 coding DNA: TGTGCCTGGAGTAGGTCAGGGCGGGATACGCAGTATTTT.

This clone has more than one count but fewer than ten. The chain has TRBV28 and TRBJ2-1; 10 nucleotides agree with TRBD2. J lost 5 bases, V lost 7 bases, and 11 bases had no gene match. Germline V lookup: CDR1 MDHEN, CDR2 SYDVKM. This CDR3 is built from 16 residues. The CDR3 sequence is CASTTLSGRPNNEQFF. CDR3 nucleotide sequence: TGTGCCAGCACTACCCTTAGCGGGAGGCCCAACAATGAGCAGTTCTTC. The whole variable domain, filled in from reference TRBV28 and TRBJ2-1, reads DVKVTQSSRYLVKRTGEKVFLECVQDMDHENMFWYRQDPGLGLRLIYFSYDVKMKEKGDIPEGYSVSREKKERFSLILESASTNQTSMYLCASTTLSGRPNNEQFFGPGTRLTVL.

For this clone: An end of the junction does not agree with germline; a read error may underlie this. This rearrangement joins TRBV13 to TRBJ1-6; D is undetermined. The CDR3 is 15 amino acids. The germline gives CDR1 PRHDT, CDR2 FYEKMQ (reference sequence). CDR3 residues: CANSFYGNYNSPLHF. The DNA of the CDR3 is TGTGCCAACAGCTTTTACGGCAATTATAATTCACCCCTCCACTTT.

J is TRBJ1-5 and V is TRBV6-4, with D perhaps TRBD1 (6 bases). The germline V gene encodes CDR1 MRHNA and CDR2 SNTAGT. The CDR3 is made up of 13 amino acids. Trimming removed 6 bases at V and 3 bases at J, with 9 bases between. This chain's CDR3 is CASSDRINQPQHF. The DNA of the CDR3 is TGTGCCAGCAGCGACAGGATCAATCAGCCCCAGCATTTT.

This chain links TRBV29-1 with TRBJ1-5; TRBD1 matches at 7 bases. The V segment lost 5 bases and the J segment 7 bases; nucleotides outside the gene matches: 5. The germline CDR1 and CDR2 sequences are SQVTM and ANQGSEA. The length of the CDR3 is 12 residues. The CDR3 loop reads CSVSQGRQPQHF. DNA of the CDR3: TGCAGCGTTTCACAGGGGCGCCAGCCCCAGCATTTT.

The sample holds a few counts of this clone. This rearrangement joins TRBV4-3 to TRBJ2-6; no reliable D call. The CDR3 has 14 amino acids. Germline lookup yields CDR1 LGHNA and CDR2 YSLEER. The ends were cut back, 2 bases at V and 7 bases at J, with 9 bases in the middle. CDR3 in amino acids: CASSQRPGANVLTF. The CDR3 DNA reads TGCGCCAGCAGCCAACGTCCCGGAGCCAACGTCCTGACTTTC.

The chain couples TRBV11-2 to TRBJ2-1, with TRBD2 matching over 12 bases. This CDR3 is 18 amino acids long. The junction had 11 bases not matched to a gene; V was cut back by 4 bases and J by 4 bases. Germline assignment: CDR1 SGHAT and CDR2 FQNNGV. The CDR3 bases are TGTGCCAGCAGCTCCGGACTAGCGGGACTTATAACGTACAATGAGCAGTTCTTC. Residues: CASSSGLAGLITYNEQFF.

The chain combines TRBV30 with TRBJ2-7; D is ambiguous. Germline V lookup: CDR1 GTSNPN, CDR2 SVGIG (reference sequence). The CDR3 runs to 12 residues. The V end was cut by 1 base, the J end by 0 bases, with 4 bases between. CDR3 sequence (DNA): TGTGCCTGGAGTGACTTCTCCTACGAGCAGTACTTC. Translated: CAWSDFSYEQYF.

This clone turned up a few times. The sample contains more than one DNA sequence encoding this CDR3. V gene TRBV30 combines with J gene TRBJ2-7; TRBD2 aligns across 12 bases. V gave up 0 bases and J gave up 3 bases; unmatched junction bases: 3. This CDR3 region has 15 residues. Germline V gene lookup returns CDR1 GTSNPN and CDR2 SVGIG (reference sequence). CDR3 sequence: CAWSVGLAGRYEQYF. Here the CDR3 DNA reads TGTGCCTGGAGTGTCGGACTAGCGGGACGCTACGAGCAGTACTTC.

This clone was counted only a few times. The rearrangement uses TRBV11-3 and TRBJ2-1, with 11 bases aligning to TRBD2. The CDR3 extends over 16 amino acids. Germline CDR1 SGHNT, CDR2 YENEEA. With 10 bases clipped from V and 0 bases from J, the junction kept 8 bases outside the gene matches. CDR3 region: CATRLAGTYSYNEQFF. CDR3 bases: TGTGCCACTCGACTAGCGGGGACCTACTCCTACAATGAGCAGTTCTTC.

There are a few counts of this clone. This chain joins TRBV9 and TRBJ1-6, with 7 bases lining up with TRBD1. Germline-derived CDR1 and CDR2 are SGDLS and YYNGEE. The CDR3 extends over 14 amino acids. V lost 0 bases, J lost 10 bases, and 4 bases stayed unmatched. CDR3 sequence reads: CASSVEQGLSPLHF. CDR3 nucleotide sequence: TGTGCCAGCAGCGTAGAACAGGGGTTATCACCCCTCCACTTT.

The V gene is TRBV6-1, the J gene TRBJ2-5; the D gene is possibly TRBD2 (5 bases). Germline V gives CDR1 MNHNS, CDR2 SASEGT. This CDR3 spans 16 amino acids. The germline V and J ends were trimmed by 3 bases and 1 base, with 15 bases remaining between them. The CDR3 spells CASSDRLRGLQETQYF. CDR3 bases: TGTGCCAGCAGTGATCGGCTCCGGGGTCTCCAAGAGACCCAGTACTTC.

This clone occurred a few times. The CDR3 protein is CASSYLPTDTQYF. In DNA, the CDR3 is TGTGCCAGCAGTTATCTCCCAACAGATACGCAGTATTTT. This chain joins TRBV7-9 and TRBJ2-3; D not resolved. V was cut by 6 bases and J by 3 bases, with 10 bases left in between. This CDR3 is 13 amino acids long. Germline loops: CDR1 SEHNR, CDR2 FQNEAQ (reference sequence). Supplemented by reference TRBV7-9 and TRBJ2-3, the full variable domain reads DTGVSQNPRHKITKRGQNVTFRCDPISEHNRLYWYRQTLGQGPEFLTYFQNEAQLEKSRLLSDRFSAERPKGSFSTLEIQRTEQGDSAMYLCASSYLPTDTQYFGPGTRLTVL.

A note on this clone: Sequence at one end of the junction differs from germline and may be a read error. The CDR3 DNA reads as TGTGCTAGCAGCCCGGGACAGGGGGCACACAATGAGCAGTTCTTC. Translated: CASSPGQGAHNEQFF. The J gene is TRBJ2-1, the V gene TRBV7-7; 12 positions agree with TRBD1. The CDR3 spans 15 residues. Germline V lookup: CDR1 SSHAT, CDR2 FNYEAQ (reference sequence).

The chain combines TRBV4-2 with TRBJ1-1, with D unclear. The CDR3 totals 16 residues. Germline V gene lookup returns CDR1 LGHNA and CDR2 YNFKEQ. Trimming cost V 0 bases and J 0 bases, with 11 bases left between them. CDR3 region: CASSQDGGSMNTEAFF. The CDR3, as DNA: TGTGCCAGCAGCCAAGATGGCGGCAGCATGAACACTGAAGCTTTCTTT.

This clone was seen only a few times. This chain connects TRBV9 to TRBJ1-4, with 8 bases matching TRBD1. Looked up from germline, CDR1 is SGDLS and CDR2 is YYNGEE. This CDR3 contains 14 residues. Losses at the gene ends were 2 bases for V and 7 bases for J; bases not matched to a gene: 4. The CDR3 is CASSVETGVEKLFF. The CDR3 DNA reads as TGTGCCAGCAGCGTTGAGACAGGGGTTGAAAAACTGTTTTTT.

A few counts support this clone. The CDR3 region is CSLIAKNIQYF. Here the CDR3 DNA reads TGCAGTTTAATAGCCAAAAACATTCAGTACTTC. The gene calls are TRBV20-1 and TRBJ2-4; D is unclear. V lost 8 bases to trimming and J lost 0 bases, with 5 bases between them. The CDR3 runs 11 residues. The V gene's germline CDR1 is DFQATT and CDR2 SNEGSKA (reference sequence).

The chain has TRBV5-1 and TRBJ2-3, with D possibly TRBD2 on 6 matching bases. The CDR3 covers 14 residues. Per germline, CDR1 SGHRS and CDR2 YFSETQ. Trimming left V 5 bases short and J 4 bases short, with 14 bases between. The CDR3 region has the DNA TGCGCCAGCAGTTGGGCGGGAAGGTCAGATACGCAGTATTTT. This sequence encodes CASSWAGRSDTQYF. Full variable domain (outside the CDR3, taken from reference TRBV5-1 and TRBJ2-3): KAGVTQTPRYLIKTRGQQVTLSCSPISGHRSVSWYQQTPGQGLQFLFEYFSETQRNKGNFPGRFSGRQFSNSRSEMNVSTLELGDSALYLCASSWAGRSDTQYFGPGTRLTVL.

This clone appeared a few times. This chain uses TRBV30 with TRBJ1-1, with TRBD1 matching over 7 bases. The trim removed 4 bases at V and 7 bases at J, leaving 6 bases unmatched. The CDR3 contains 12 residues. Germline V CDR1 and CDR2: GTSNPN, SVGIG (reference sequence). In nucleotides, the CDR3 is TGTGCCTGGACGGGACAGTACCTTGAAGCTTTCTTT. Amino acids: CAWTGQYLEAFF.

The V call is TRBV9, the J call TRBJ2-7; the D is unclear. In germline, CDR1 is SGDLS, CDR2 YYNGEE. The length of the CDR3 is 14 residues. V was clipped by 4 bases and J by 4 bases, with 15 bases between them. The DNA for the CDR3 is TGTGCCAGCAGCACCCGTTCCTATGAATACGAGCAGTACTTC. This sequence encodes CASSTRSYEYEQYF.

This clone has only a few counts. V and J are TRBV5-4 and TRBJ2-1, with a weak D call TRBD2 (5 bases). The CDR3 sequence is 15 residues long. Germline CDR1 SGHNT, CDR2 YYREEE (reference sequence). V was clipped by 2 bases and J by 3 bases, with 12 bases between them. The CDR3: CASSLGRGGYNEQFF. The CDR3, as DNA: TGTGCCAGCAGCTTAGGACGGGGTGGCTACAATGAGCAGTTCTTC. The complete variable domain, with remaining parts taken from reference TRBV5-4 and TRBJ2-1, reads ETGVTQSPTHLIKTRGQQVTLRCSSQSGHNTVSWYQQALGQGPQFIFQYYREEENGRGNFPPRFSGLQFPNYSSELNVNALELDDSALYLCASSLGRGGYNEQFFGPGTRLTVL.

The CDR3 is CASSVDRGKSLSYGYTF. In DNA form, the CDR3 reads TGTGCCAGCAGTGTGGACAGGGGGAAGAGCCTTTCCTATGGCTACACCTTC. This chain uses TRBV2 with TRBJ1-2; 10 nucleotides line up with TRBD1. V shed 4 bases and J 4 bases; nucleotides not matched to a gene: 12. Per the germline V gene, CDR1 is SNHLY and CDR2 is FYNNEI. The CDR3 is made up of 17 amino acids. The full variable domain, its missing parts supplied by reference TRBV2 and TRBJ1-2, is EPEVTQTPSHQVTQMGQEVILRCVPISNHLYFYWYRQILGQKVEFLVSFYNNEISEKSEIFDDQFSVERPDGSNFTLKIRSTKLEDSAMYFCASSVDRGKSLSYGYTFGSGTRLTVV.

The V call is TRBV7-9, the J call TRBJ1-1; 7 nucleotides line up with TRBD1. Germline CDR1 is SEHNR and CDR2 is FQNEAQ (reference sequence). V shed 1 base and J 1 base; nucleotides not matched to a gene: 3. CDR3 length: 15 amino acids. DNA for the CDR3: TGTGCCAGCAGCTTAGGTGAGGGGGCGAACACTGAAGCTTTCTTT. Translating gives CASSLGEGANTEAFF.